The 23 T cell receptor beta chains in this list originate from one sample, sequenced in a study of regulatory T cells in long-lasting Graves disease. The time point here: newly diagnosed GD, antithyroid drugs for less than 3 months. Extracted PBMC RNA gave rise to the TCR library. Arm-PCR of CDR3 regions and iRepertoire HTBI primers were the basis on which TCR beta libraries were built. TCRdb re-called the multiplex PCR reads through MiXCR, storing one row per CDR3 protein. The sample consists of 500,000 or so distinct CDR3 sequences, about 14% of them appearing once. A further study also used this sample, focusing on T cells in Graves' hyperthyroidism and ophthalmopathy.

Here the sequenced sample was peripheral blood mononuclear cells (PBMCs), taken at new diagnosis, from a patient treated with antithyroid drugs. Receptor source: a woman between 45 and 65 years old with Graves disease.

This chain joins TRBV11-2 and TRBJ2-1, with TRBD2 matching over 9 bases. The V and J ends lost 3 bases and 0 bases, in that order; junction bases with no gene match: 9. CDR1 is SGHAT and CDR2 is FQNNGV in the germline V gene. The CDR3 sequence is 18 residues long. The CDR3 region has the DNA TGTGCCAGCAGCTTTAGGGCGGGAGGGTCAAGCTCCTACAATGAGCAGTTCTTC. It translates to CASSFRAGGSSSYNEQFF.

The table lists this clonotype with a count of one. The DNA of the CDR3 is TGTGCCAGCAGCCCAGTGACACCATCCTACAATGAGCAGTTCTTC. Amino acids: CASSPVTPSYNEQFF. This chain joins TRBV9 and TRBJ2-1; D is undetermined. The CDR3 extends over 15 amino acids. Germline CDR1 and CDR2: SGDLS and YYNGEE. V lost 4 bases and J 1 base, leaving 12 bases between the germline ends.

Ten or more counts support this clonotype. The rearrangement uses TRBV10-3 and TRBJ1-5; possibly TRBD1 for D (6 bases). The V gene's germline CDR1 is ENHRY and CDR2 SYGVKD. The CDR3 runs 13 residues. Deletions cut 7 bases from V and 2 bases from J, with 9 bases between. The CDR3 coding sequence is TGTGCCATCACAGGGGACCGCAATCAGCCCCAGCATTTT. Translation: CAITGDRNQPQHF.

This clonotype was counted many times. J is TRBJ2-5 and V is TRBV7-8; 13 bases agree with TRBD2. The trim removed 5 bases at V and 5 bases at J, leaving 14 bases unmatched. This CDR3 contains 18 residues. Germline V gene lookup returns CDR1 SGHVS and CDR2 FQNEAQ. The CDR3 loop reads CASSPSPGLAGKRETQYF. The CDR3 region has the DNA TGTGCCAGCAGCCCCAGCCCGGGACTAGCGGGAAAACGTGAGACCCAGTACTTC.

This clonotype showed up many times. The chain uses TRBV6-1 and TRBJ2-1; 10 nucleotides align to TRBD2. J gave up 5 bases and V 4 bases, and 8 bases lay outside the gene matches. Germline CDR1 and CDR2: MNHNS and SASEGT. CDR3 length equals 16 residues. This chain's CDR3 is CASSVTGTSENNEQFF. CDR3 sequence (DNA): TGTGCCAGCAGTGTGACCGGGACTAGCGAAAACAATGAGCAGTTCTTC.

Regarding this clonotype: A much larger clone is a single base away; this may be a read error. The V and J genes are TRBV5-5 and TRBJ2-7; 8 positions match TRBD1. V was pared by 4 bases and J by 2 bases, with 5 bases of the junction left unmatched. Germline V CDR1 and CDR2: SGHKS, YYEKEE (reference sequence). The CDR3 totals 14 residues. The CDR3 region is CASSQDRATYEQYF. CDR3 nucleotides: TGTGCCAGCAGCCAGGACAGGGCGACCTACGAGCAGTACTTC.

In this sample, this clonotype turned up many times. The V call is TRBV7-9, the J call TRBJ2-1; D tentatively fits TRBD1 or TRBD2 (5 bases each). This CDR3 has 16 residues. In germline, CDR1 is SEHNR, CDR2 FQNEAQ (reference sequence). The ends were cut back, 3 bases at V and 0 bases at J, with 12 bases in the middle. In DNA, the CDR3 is TGTGCCAGCAGCTTTCTAGGGACCGCCTCCTACAATGAGCAGTTCTTC. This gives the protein CASSFLGTASYNEQFF. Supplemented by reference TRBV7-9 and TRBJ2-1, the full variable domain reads DTGVSQNPRHKITKRGQNVTFRCDPISEHNRLYWYRQTLGQGPEFLTYFQNEAQLEKSRLLSDRFSAERPKGSFSTLEIQRTEQGDSAMYLCASSFLGTASYNEQFFGPGTRLTVL.

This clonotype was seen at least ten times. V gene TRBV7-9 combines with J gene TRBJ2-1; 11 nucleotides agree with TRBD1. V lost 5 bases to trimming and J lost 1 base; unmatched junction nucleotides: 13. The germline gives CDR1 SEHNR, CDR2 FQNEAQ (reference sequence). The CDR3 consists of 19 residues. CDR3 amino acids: CASSHTWGQGGGSYNEQFF. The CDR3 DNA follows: TGTGCCAGCAGCCATACCTGGGGACAGGGGGGTGGATCCTACAATGAGCAGTTCTTC.

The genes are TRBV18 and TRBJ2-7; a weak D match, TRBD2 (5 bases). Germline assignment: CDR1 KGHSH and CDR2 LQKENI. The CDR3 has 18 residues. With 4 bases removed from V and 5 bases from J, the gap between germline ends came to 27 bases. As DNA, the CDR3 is TGTGCCAGCTCACACATCGGAACCCGGGGAGTAAGGGCTAACGAGCAGTACTTC. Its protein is CASSHIGTRGVRANEQYF. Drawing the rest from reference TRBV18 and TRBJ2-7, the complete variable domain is NAGVMQNPRHLVRRRGQEARLRCSPMKGHSHVYWYRQLPEEGLKFMVYLQKENIIDESGMPKERFSAEFPKEGPSILRIQQVVRGDSAAYFCASSHIGTRGVRANEQYFGPGTRLTVT.

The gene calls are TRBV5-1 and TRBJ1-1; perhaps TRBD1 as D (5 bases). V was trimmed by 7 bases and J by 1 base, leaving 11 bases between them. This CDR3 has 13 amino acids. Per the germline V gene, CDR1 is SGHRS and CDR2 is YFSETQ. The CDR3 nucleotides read TGCGCCAGCGGGGGACGTACGAACACTGAAGCTTTCTTT. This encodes CASGGRTNTEAFF.

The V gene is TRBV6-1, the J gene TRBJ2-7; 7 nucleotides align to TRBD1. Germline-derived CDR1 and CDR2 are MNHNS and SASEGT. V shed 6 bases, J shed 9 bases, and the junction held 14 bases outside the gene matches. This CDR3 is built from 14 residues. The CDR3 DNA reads TGTGCCAGCAGCCTCCGGACAGGTGTGTTCGCGCAGTACTTC. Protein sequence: CASSLRTGVFAQYF.

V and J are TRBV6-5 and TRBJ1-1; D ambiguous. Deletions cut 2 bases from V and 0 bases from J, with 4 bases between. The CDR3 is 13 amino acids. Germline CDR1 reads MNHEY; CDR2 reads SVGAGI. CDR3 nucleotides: TGTGCCAGCAGTTACGCCATGAACACTGAAGCTTTCTTT. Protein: CASSYAMNTEAFF.

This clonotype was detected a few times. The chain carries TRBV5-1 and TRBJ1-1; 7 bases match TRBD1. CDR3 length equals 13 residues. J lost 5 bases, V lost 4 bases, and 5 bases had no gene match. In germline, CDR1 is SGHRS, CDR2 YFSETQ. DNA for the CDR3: TGCGCCAGCAGCCAAACAGGGGAAACTGAAGCTTTCTTT. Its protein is CASSQTGETEAFF.

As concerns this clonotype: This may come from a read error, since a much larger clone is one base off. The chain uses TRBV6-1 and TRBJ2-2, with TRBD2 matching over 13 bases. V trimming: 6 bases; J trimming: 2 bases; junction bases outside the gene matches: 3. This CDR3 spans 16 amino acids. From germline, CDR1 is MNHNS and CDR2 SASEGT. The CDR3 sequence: CASSSGLAGNTGELFF. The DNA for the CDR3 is TGTGCCAGCAGCTCGGGACTAGCGGGAAACACCGGGGAGCTGTTTTTT.

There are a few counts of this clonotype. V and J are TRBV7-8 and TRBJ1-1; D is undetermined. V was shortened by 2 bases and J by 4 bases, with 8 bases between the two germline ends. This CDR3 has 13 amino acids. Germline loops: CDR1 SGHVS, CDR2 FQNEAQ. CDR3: CASSLKLSTEAFF. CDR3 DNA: TGTGCCAGCAGCTTAAAGTTGAGCACTGAAGCTTTCTTT.

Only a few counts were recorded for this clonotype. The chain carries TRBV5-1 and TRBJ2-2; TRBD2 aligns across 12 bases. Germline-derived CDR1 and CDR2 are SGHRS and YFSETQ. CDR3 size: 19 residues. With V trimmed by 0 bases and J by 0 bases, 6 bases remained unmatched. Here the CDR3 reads CASSLAPSGRAANTGELFF. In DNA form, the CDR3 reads TGCGCCAGCAGCTTGGCCCCTAGCGGGAGGGCCGCGAACACCGGGGAGCTGTTTTTT.

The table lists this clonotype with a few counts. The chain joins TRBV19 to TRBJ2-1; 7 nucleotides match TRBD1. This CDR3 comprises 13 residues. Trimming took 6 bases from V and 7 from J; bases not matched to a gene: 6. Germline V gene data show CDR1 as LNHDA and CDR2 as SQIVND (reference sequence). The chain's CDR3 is CASSDGQVNEQFF. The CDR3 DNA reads TGTGCCAGTAGCGATGGACAGGTTAATGAGCAGTTCTTC.

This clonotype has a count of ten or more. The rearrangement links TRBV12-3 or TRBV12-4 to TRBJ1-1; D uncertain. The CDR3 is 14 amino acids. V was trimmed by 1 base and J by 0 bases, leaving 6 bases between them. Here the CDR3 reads CASSLGRLNTEAFF. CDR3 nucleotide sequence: TGTGCCAGCAGTTTAGGCAGGCTGAACACTGAAGCTTTCTTT.

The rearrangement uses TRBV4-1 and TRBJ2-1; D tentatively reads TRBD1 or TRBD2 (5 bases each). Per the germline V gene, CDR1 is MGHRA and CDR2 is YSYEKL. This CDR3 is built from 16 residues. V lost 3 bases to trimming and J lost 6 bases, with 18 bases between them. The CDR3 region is CASSQAGTHVVNEQFF. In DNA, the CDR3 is TGCGCCAGCAGCCAGGCTGGGACCCACGTTGTCAATGAGCAGTTCTTC.

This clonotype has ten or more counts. CDR3 sequence: CASSQVATEAFF. The DNA for the CDR3 is TGTGCCAGCAGCCAAGTGGCGACTGAAGCTTTCTTT. The J gene is TRBJ1-1, the V gene TRBV14; D not certain. Germline V CDR1 and CDR2: SGHDN, FVKESK. V dropped 1 base and J dropped 5 bases, with 5 bases sitting between them. The length of the CDR3 is 12 residues.

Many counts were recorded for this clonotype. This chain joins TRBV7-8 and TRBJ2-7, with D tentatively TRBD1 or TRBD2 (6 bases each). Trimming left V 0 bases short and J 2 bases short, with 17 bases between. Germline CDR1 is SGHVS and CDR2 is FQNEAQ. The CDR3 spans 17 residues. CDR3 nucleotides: TGTGCCAGCAGCTTAGCGCCCCGGGGGCAGCCAACCTACGAGCAGTACTTC. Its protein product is CASSLAPRGQPTYEQYF.

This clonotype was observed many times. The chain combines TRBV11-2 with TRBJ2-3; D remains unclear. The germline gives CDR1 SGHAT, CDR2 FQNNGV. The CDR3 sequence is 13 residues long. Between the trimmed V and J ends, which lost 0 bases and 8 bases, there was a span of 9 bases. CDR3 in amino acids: CASSLEPRLTQYF. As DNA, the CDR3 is TGTGCCAGCAGCTTAGAGCCCAGACTTACGCAGTATTTT.

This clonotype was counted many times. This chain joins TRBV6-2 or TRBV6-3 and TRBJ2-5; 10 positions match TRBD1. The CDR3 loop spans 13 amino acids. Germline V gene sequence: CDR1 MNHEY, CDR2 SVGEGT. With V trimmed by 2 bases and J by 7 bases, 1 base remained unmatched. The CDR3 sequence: CASSYGQGGTQYF. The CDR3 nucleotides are TGTGCCAGCAGTTACGGACAGGGGGGGACCCAGTACTTC.